This TCR beta chain was found in a study of T cell responses to AZD1222 COVID-19 vaccine. Broader study findings: Clonal diversity was possibly underestimated; the donors were predominantly white British and more often female.

Details on this clone: Its antigen is unidentified.

Some clones are missing from TCRdb's copy, which holds only in-frame ones; the method was immunoSEQ multiplex PCR. The profile shows some 150,000 clones, about 87% of them singletons. Trimming took off 1 base at V and 3 bases at J, with 13 bases between the two ends. Germline V gene sequence: CDR1 SGHTA, CDR2 FQGNSA. The CDR3 runs to 15 residues. The sequencing here drew on peripheral blood, taken on day 0 of MenACWY control vaccination. The sequence was collected from an adult in good health. This chain joins TRBV7-2 and TRBJ2-7, with D maybe TRBD1 (6 bases). The CDR3 sequence is CASSLDRQVFYEQYF. The CDR3 DNA reads as TGTGCCAGCAGCTTAGATAGACAGGTATTCTACGAGCAGTACTTC.